These 25 T cell receptor beta chains came from one sample sequenced in a study of persistence of HIV-infected CD4 T cells. Lysates of CMV-infected fibroblasts at 10 ug/mL stimulated these cells. CD40L/CD69 double-negative CD45RO-high memory CD4+ T cells were collected. The antigens for these receptors are not known. The libraries were made with immunoSEQ version 4 in survey mode. Using immunoSEQ multiplex PCR, the repertoire was profiled, and TCRdb retains in-frame clones only, with some absent. This repertoire shows approximately 27,000 clones, approximately 78% found once; its top ten account for roughly 0.8%. This specimen was CD4+ T cells sorted from PBMCs after roughly 20-hour stimulation, taken from a patient who received antiretroviral therapy. These receptors originate from an adult woman with HIV who was CMV-seropositive.

The chain carries TRBV24-1 and TRBJ2-1; 9 bases line up with TRBD1. Germline V gives CDR1 KGHDR, CDR2 SFDVKD. J was trimmed by 8 bases and V by 3 bases; bases with no gene match: 7. The CDR3 length is 15 residues. This chain's CDR3 is CATSDRGTGTDEQFF. In nucleotides, the CDR3 is TGTGCCACCAGTGATCGTGGGACAGGGACGGATGAGCAGTTCTTC.

This clone has more than one count but fewer than ten. This rearrangement joins TRBV10-1 to TRBJ1-1; D not resolved. The CDR3 is made up of 13 amino acids. V was cut by 4 bases and J by 6 bases, with 12 bases left in between. CDR1 is WNHNN, CDR2 SYGVQD, per germline (reference sequence). The CDR3 region is CASSASRKAEAFF. For the CDR3, the DNA is TGCGCCAGCAGTGCCTCTCGTAAGGCTGAAGCTTTCTTT.

The chain has TRBV11-2 and TRBJ2-5; 7 nucleotides match TRBD2. The germline gives CDR1 SGHAT, CDR2 FQNNGV. The CDR3 extends over 15 amino acids. V was clipped by 1 base and J by 2 bases; unmatched bases: 4. The CDR3 nucleotides read TGTGCCAGCAGCTTAGTCCGGGGGGTACAAGAGACCCAGTACTTC. Residues: CASSLVRGVQETQYF.

The chain carries TRBV2 and TRBJ2-2, with 9 positions matching TRBD1. The CDR3 runs 14 residues. V shed 7 bases, J shed 9 bases, and the junction held 9 bases outside the gene matches. Germline assignment: CDR1 SNHLY and CDR2 FYNNEI. The CDR3 region has the DNA TGTGCCAGCAAGTGGACAGGGGCTTTGAGGGAGCTGTTTTTT. Translation gives CASKWTGALRELFF.

The J gene is TRBJ1-5, the V gene TRBV4-1, with D possibly TRBD1 on 5 matching bases. CDR3 size: 17 residues. Between the trimmed V and J ends, which lost 0 bases and 6 bases, there was a span of 18 bases. Germline loops: CDR1 MGHRA, CDR2 YSYEKL. For the CDR3, the DNA is TGCGCCAGCAGCCAAGACGGGCCAGGGAGGGAGGTTCAGCCCCAGCATTTT. Translated, it gives CASSQDGPGREVQPQHF.

On this clone: The same CDR3 can be traced to other DNA sequences in this sample. The chain has TRBV7-9 and TRBJ1-1; maybe TRBD1 (5 bases). V was cut by 2 bases and J by 1 base, with 5 bases left in between. This CDR3 contains 13 residues. CDR1 and CDR2 from the germline V gene are SEHNR and FQNEAQ (reference sequence). The chain's CDR3 is CASSLTGNTEAFF. CDR3 bases: TGTGCCAGCAGCTTAACAGGGAACACTGAAGCTTTCTTT. Full variable domain (missing parts from reference TRBV7-9 and TRBJ1-1): DTGVSQNPRHKITKRGQNVTFRCDPISEHNRLYWYRQTLGQGPEFLTYFQNEAQLEKSRLLSDRFSAERPKGSFSTLEIQRTEQGDSAMYLCASSLTGNTEAFFGQGTRLTVV.

The chain carries TRBV27 and TRBJ1-2; a weak D match, TRBD1 (5 bases). Germline V gene data show CDR1 as MNHEY and CDR2 as SMNVEV (reference sequence). V lost 1 base, J lost 4 bases, and 7 bases lay in between. The CDR3 spans 13 residues. CDR3 coding DNA: TGTGCCAGCAGTTTATACGGGACCTATGGCTACACCTTC. Translated, it gives CASSLYGTYGYTF.

This chain links TRBV5-1 with TRBJ1-1, with no clear D. The CDR3 length is 15 residues. V was clipped by 0 bases and J by 1 base, with 10 bases between them. Germline CDR1 SGHRS, CDR2 YFSETQ. For the CDR3, the DNA is TGCGCCAGCAGCTTGGGTGGCGGATCGAACACTGAAGCTTTCTTT. It translates to CASSLGGGSNTEAFF.

The gene calls are TRBV6-9 and TRBJ2-1, with 9 nucleotides matching TRBD1. Germline CDR1 reads MNHGY; CDR2 reads SVAAGI. This CDR3 region has 15 residues. Trimming removed 1 base from V and 5 bases from J; junction bases left unmatched: 3. The CDR3 sequence: CASSYYWDRDNEQFF. CDR3 nucleotides: TGTGCCAGCAGTTATTATTGGGACAGGGACAATGAGCAGTTCTTC.

The rearrangement joins TRBV18 to TRBJ2-1; D call uncertain. The CDR3 sequence is 12 residues long. The V and J ends lost 3 bases and 10 bases respectively, with 10 bases between them. Germline V gene lookup returns CDR1 KGHSH and CDR2 LQKENI. The CDR3 spells CASSPTDREQFF. The CDR3, as DNA: TGTGCCAGCTCACCCACGGATAGAGAGCAGTTCTTC.

This clone occurred once. The V gene is TRBV10-3, the J gene TRBJ2-5; 8 bases are shared with TRBD2. Germline V gene lookup returns CDR1 ENHRY and CDR2 SYGVKD. The length of the CDR3 is 14 residues. V was pared by 6 bases and J by 5 bases, with 8 bases of the junction left unmatched. The CDR3 is CAIRAGRGGETQYF. CDR3 bases: TGTGCCATCAGGGCCGGGAGGGGTGGCGAGACCCAGTACTTC.

The chain employs TRBV4-2 and TRBJ1-1; 7 bases align to TRBD1. This CDR3 region has 16 residues. Germline V gene lookup returns CDR1 LGHNA and CDR2 YNFKEQ. Trimming took 0 bases from V and 5 from J; bases not matched to a gene: 9. Here the CDR3 DNA reads TGTGCCAGCAGCCAAGAGGGAGGGGGCGCAGGTACTGAAGCTTTCTTT. Translated, it gives CASSQEGGGAGTEAFF.

This clone was found a few times. The rearrangement uses TRBV2 and TRBJ1-5, with D perhaps matching TRBD1 (5 bases). There are 14 residues in the CDR3. CDR1 and CDR2 from the germline V gene are SNHLY and FYNNEI. V lost 6 bases and J 0 bases, leaving 9 bases between the germline ends. The CDR3 protein is CASRRQYSNQPQHF. The DNA for the CDR3 is TGTGCCAGCAGGAGACAGTATAGCAATCAGCCCCAGCATTTT.

V is TRBV6-1 and J is TRBJ1-1, with D possibly matching TRBD1 (5 bases). Trimming took off 4 bases at V and 1 base at J, with 16 bases between the two ends. The CDR3 sequence is 16 residues long. Germline lookup yields CDR1 MNHNS and CDR2 SASEGT. The CDR3 DNA reads as TGTGCCAGCAGTGGGGATCGGGGGGTTGAGAACACTGAAGCTTTCTTT. It codes for CASSGDRGVENTEAFF.

J is TRBJ1-2 and V is TRBV6-5; D is unresolved. The CDR3 length is 12 residues. Germline CDR1 and CDR2: MNHEY and SVGAGI. The V and J ends lost 6 bases and 8 bases respectively, with 13 bases between them. This CDR3 is CASSPLARGYTF. The CDR3 DNA reads as TGTGCCAGCAGCCCGCTGGCGAGAGGCTACACCTTC.

The rearrangement joins TRBV28 to TRBJ2-1; TRBD1 matches at 10 bases. CDR3 size: 15 residues. Germline assignment: CDR1 MDHEN and CDR2 SYDVKM. J was trimmed by 4 bases and V by 5 bases; bases with no gene match: 5. The CDR3 loop reads CASSKDRGVYNEQFF. Here the CDR3 DNA reads TGTGCCAGCAGTAAGGACAGGGGGGTTTACAATGAGCAGTTCTTC.

The gene calls are TRBV20-1 and TRBJ2-3; the D is unclear. Germline CDR1 and CDR2: DFQATT and SNEGSKA (reference sequence). The CDR3 contains 11 residues. The V end lost 4 bases, the J end lost 6 bases, and 8 bases lay between the germline ends. CDR3: CSATPRDTQYF. The CDR3 DNA reads TGCAGTGCTACCCCCAGGGATACGCAGTATTTT.

The gene calls are TRBV4-1 and TRBJ1-5, with unresolved D. The CDR3 is 14 residues long. The ends were cut back, 2 bases at V and 0 bases at J, with 5 bases in the middle. The germline gives CDR1 MGHRA, CDR2 YSYEKL. The CDR3 spells CASSQFLSNQPQHF. DNA of the CDR3: TGCGCCAGCAGCCAATTCCTTAGCAATCAGCCCCAGCATTTT.

This chain joins TRBV5-1 and TRBJ1-4; D perhaps matches TRBD1 (5 bases). Trimming took 4 bases from V and 5 from J, leaving 18 bases between them. The CDR3 sequence is 16 residues long. The germline V gene has CDR1 SGHRS and CDR2 YFSETQ. The CDR3 loop is CASSPGGSGLNEKLFF. The DNA of the CDR3 is TGCGCCAGCAGCCCTGGGGGGTCGGGGTTAAATGAAAAACTGTTTTTT.

The sample holds a few counts of this clone. This rearrangement joins TRBV7-3 to TRBJ2-3; 8 bases align to TRBD2. CDR1 is SGHTA and CDR2 is FQGTGA in the germline V gene. The J segment lost 3 bases and the V segment lost 2 bases, leaving 7 bases of the junction unmatched. The CDR3 loop spans 16 amino acids. In nucleotides, the CDR3 is TGTGCCAGCAGCTTAGAGGGCCGCGGGGGGACAGATACGCAGTATTTT. This sequence encodes CASSLEGRGGTDTQYF.

The V call is TRBV19, the J call TRBJ1-5; D remains ambiguous. The CDR3 length is 15 residues. Germline values: CDR1 LNHDA, CDR2 SQIVND (reference sequence). Trimming removed 7 bases at V and 0 bases at J, with 13 bases between. The CDR3 here is CASNSAGDSNQPQHF. CDR3 nucleotides: TGTGCCAGTAACTCGGCAGGAGATAGCAATCAGCCCCAGCATTTT.

The chain recombines TRBV19 with TRBJ1-4; D perhaps matches TRBD1 (5 bases). The V gene lost 7 bases and the J gene lost 7 bases, with 13 bases spanning the gap. Germline values: CDR1 LNHDA, CDR2 SQIVND (reference sequence). This CDR3 is built from 13 residues. The CDR3 is CASTHRGVEKLFF. CDR3 nucleotide sequence: TGTGCCAGTACCCATCGGGGGGTTGAAAAACTGTTTTTT.

This sequence joins TRBV14 and TRBJ2-2; D uncertain. Between the trimmed V and J ends, which lost 0 bases and 3 bases, there was a span of 11 bases. Germline assignment: CDR1 SGHDN and CDR2 FVKESK. The CDR3 covers 16 residues. The CDR3 spells CASSQDQAWDTGELFF. As DNA, the CDR3 is TGTGCCAGCAGCCAAGATCAAGCCTGGGACACCGGGGAGCTGTTTTTT.

The V gene is TRBV29-1, the J gene TRBJ2-7, with D hard to call. Germline V gene sequence: CDR1 SQVTM, CDR2 ANQGSEA. This CDR3 is built from 13 residues. V lost 7 bases, J lost 1 base, and 14 bases lay in between. This CDR3 is CSAAPGRSYEQYF. CDR3 coding DNA: TGCAGCGCCGCTCCGGGCCGTTCCTACGAGCAGTACTTC.

This clone was seen just once. The rearrangement links TRBV30 to TRBJ2-7; D is possibly TRBD1 (6 bases). Germline assignment: CDR1 GTSNPN and CDR2 SVGIG (reference sequence). This CDR3 is 12 amino acids long. Trimming stripped 2 bases from V and 4 bases from J, with 9 bases between. The CDR3 spells CAWSWQGYEQYF. The CDR3 coding sequence is TGTGCCTGGAGTTGGCAGGGGTACGAGCAGTACTTC.